Described below is a single T cell receptor beta chain sequence and its context. Its antigen is unknown. The data originate from a study of shared clonotypes between healthy human individuals. Turning to the study itself: Serving as donors were two women and a few men, whose ages spanned 18 to 49. Each donor's CD8 memory used one plate, CD8 naive two, each CD4 subset three.

V lost 8 bases, J lost 0 bases, and 11 bases lay in between. This CDR3 comprises 13 residues. Germline V gene lookup returns CDR1 MNHEY and CDR2 SMNVEV (reference sequence). Overall study results and limits: The donor pool, a small one, limited the genetic and exposure-history diversity represented.

Naive CD8 cells lacked CD45RO, underwent positive selection for CCR7 and left out terminally differentiated effector memory CD45RA+ cells. In the authors' workflow: From ImmunoSEQ came sequences covering only the junction and carrying no quality scores, so filtering differed. Libraries were prepared by immunoSEQ multiplex PCR; TCRdb keeps only in-frame clonotypes and omits some of them. V, J and clone size were drawn from that table, and D and trimming were deduced from the DNA. The table shows some 600,000 clones, with about 96% occurring only once. The source material was naive CD8+ T cells sorted from blood. The receptor was derived from a woman aged 30 to 39 in good health. The chain is built from TRBV27 and TRBJ2-7, with D perhaps matching TRBD2 (6 bases). The CDR3 DNA follows: TGTGCCAGCCGTGGGGGGTTCTCCTACGAGCAGTACTTC. Encoded protein: CASRGGFSYEQYF.